This T cell receptor (beta chain) was sequenced for a study of CD8 T cells in Susac syndrome. Reverse transcription used about 0.45 to 1 ug RNA and random hexamers. TCRdb recomputed calls from the immunoSEQ multiplex PCR reads with MiXCR, one row per CDR3 protein. Among 210,000 or so distinct CDR3 sequences, approximately 90% were seen once, and the ten largest hold 0.1% to 0.15%. Stable or active relapsing-remitting multiple sclerosis, untreated and meeting revised McDonald criteria, defined the controls. Germline CDR1 reads LNHDA; CDR2 reads SQIVND (reference sequence). V was pared by 3 bases and J by 8 bases, with 8 bases of the junction left unmatched. The CDR3 sequence is 15 residues long.

The gene calls are TRBV19 and TRBJ2-1; TRBD2 matches 9 bases. Sequenced sample: CD8+ T cells from PBMCs. The sequence was collected from a human donor with multiple sclerosis. The CDR3 protein is CASSILRLADDEQFF. The CDR3 nucleotides read TGTGCCAGTAGTATCCTCCGACTAGCGGACGATGAGCAGTTCTTC.